The rows below give T cell receptor beta chains drawn from one sample of a study of blood T cell repertoires in COVID-19. The data were produced by immunoSEQ multiplex PCR, yet TCRdb's version contains in-frame clones alone and is incomplete. The table records about 15,000 clones, about 80% of them present only once. The sequenced sample was peripheral blood. Receptors were obtained from a man between 65 and 79 years old with active or convalescent COVID-19. Both conserved end residues are part of each CDR3. A D gene is named only where the DNA matches it firmly. Clone size is not always given. Where it is, it says once, few, many or a class for expanded clones.

clone size | J gene | V gene | D gene | CDR3 protein | CDR3 DNA
- | TRBJ1-2 | TRBV10-3 | - | CAIKEGLLYGYTF | TGTGCCATCAAGGAGGGTCTCCTCTATGGCTACACCTTC
- | TRBJ2-2 | TRBV30 | - | CAWSSSFRNFNTGELFF | TGTGCCTGGAGTTCAAGTTTCCGAAACTTTAACACCGGGGAGCTGTTTTTT
- | TRBJ1-5 | TRBV7-2 | - | CASSHRDQPQHF | TGTGCCAGCAGCCACAGGGATCAGCCCCAGCATTTT
- | TRBJ2-1 | TRBV6-5 | TRBD1 | CASRGRDRGNEQFF | TGTGCCAGCAGGGGCCGGGACAGGGGCAATGAGCAGTTCTTC
- | TRBJ1-6 | TRBV6-5 | TRBD1 | CASTTGTGYNSPLHF | TGTGCCAGCACCACCGGGACAGGGTATAACTCACCCCTCCACTTT
- | TRBJ1-2 | TRBV10-3 | - | CAITEDSYGYTF | TGTGCCATCACGGAGGACAGCTATGGCTACACCTTC
- | TRBJ2-7 | TRBV3-1/TRBV3-2 | - | CASSQGTSSYEQYF | TGTGCCAGCAGCCAAGGAACTAGCTCCTACGAGCAGTACTTC
- | TRBJ2-3 | TRBV2 | - | CASRGTLGGQDTQYF | TGCGCCAGCCGGGGGACTTTGGGGGGGCAAGATACGCAGTATTTT
- | TRBJ1-1 | TRBV10-3 | - | CAISGVGATEAFF | TGTGCCATCAGTGGGGTGGGAGCTACTGAAGCTTTCTTT
- | TRBJ2-1 | TRBV6-2/TRBV6-3 | - | CASSVLRLAINEQFF | TGTGCCAGCAGCGTGCTTCGGCTAGCGATCAATGAGCAGTTCTTC
few | TRBJ1-2 | TRBV6-4 | TRBD1 | CASSPGQGVVDNYGYTF | TGTGCCAGCAGTCCGGGACAGGGGGTCGTGGATAACTATGGCTACACCTTC
once | TRBJ2-7 | TRBV15 | - | CATSRVRQGYEQYF | TGTGCCACCAGCAGAGTGAGACAAGGCTACGAGCAGTACTTC
once | TRBJ1-1 | TRBV12-3/TRBV12-4 | - | CASSFEWAEAFF | TGTGCCAGCAGTTTCGAATGGGCCGAAGCTTTCTTT
- | TRBJ2-5 | TRBV4-1 | - | CASSQGPTGVQETQYF | TGCGCCAGCAGCCAAGGCCCGACAGGCGTCCAAGAGACCCAGTACTTC
- | TRBJ2-5 | TRBV7-8 | TRBD2 | CASSLAGGRQETQYF | TGTGCCAGCAGCTTAGCGGGAGGGCGGCAAGAGACCCAGTACTTC
- | TRBJ1-1 | TRBV25-1 | TRBD1 | CASRTRGLNTEAFF | TGTGCCAGCAGGACCAGGGGGTTGAACACTGAAGCTTTCTTT
- | TRBJ2-1 | TRBV28 | TRBD2 | CASSSRLAGRYNEQFF | TGTGCCAGCAGTTCCCGACTAGCGGGGCGTTACAATGAGCAGTTCTTC
few | TRBJ1-2 | TRBV28 | - | CASNLAGYNYGYTF | TGTGCCAGCAACCTAGCCGGGTATAACTATGGCTACACCTTC
- | TRBJ2-7 | TRBV7-9 | TRBD1 | CASSRQGYEQYF | TGTGCCAGCAGTAGACAGGGGTACGAGCAGTACTTC
- | TRBJ2-1 | TRBV6-5 | - | CASRKIAAYNEQFF | TGTGCCAGCAGAAAGATAGCGGCCTACAATGAGCAGTTCTTC
- | TRBJ2-1 | TRBV24-1 | TRBD2 | CATSDFGRGGSYEQFF | TGTGCCACCAGTGATTTCGGGCGGGGGGGTAGCTATGAGCAGTTCTTC
- | TRBJ2-1 | TRBV5-4 | TRBD2 | CASSLASGPYNEQFF | TGTGCCAGCAGCTTGGCTAGCGGGCCCTACAATGAGCAGTTCTTC
- | TRBJ2-5 | TRBV5-1 | TRBD1 | CASSLTGQGQETQYF | TGCGCCAGCAGCCTAACGGGACAGGGGCAAGAGACCCAGTACTTC
- | TRBJ2-7 | TRBV2 | - | CASRTGGYEQYF | TGTGCCAGCAGGACTGGTGGCTACGAGCAGTACTTC
- | TRBJ2-3 | TRBV29-1 | TRBD2 | CSVGFLAGGGDTQYF | TGCAGCGTTGGCTTTCTAGCGGGAGGGGGAGATACGCAGTATTTT
- | TRBJ2-3 | TRBV3-1/TRBV3-2 | - | CASSQDTGSDTQYF | TGTGCCAGCAGCCAAGATACGGGATCAGATACGCAGTATTTT
few | TRBJ1-1 | TRBV23-1 | - | CASSQWGQGVPTEAFF | TGCGCCAGCAGTCAATGGGGGCAGGGAGTCCCCACTGAAGCTTTCTTT
- | TRBJ2-2 | TRBV19 | TRBD2 | CASSITAGANTGELFF | TGTGCCAGTAGTATTACAGCGGGGGCGAACACCGGGGAGCTGTTTTTT
- | TRBJ2-5 | TRBV5-1 | TRBD2 | CASSLHLGGSQETQYF | TGCGCCAGCAGCTTACATTTGGGGGGGAGTCAAGAGACCCAGTACTTC
few | TRBJ2-3 | TRBV13 | - | CASSLASEDTQYF | TGTGCCAGCAGCTTAGCTAGCGAAGATACGCAGTATTTT
- | TRBJ2-1 | TRBV6-6 | - | CASRVRGDNEQFF | TGTGCCAGCAGAGTCCGCGGGGACAATGAGCAGTTCTTC
- | TRBJ2-1 | TRBV28 | TRBD2 | CASSSTSGRIGEQFF | TGTGCCAGCAGCTCCACTAGCGGGAGAATAGGTGAGCAGTTCTTC
- | TRBJ2-1 | TRBV3-1/TRBV3-2 | - | CASSTGGGRYNEQFF | TGTGCCAGCAGCACAGGGGGGGGACGTTACAATGAGCAGTTCTTC
- | TRBJ2-3 | TRBV3-1/TRBV3-2 | TRBD1 | CASSQGRQGTDTQYF | TGTGCCAGCAGCCAAGGCCGACAGGGGACAGATACGCAGTATTTT
- | TRBJ1-5 | TRBV6-5 | - | CASSWQGRNQPQHF | TGTGCCAGCAGTTGGCAGGGTCGCAATCAGCCCCAGCATTTT
- | TRBJ1-2 | TRBV19 | - | CASSITQGLDGYTF | TGTGCCAGTAGTATAACGCAGGGTTTGGATGGCTACACCTTC
- | TRBJ1-1 | TRBV7-8 | TRBD1 | CASSRQGGEAFF | TGTGCCAGCAGTCGACAGGGGGGTGAAGCTTTCTTT